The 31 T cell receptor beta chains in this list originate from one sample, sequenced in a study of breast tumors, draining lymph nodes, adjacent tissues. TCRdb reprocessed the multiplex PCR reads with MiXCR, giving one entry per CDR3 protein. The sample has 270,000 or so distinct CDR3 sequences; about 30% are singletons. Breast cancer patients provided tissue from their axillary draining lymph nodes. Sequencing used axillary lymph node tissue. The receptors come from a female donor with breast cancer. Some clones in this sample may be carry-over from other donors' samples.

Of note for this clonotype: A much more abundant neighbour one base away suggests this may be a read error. CDR3 in amino acids: CASQPRDRVTGTQYF. CDR3 DNA: TGTGCCAGCCAGCCGCGGGACAGGGTCACAGGTACGCAGTATTTT. The V gene is TRBV5-4, the J gene TRBJ2-3, with 9 bases that match TRBD1. This CDR3 has 15 residues. From germline, CDR1 is SGHNT and CDR2 YYREEE (reference sequence). Full variable domain (remainder filled in from reference TRBV5-4 and TRBJ2-3): ETGVTQSPTHLIKTRGQQVTLRCSSQSGHNTVSWYQQALGQGPQFIFQYYREEENGRGNFPPRFSGLQFPNYSSELNVNALELDDSALYLCASQPRDRVTGTQYFGPGTRLTVL.

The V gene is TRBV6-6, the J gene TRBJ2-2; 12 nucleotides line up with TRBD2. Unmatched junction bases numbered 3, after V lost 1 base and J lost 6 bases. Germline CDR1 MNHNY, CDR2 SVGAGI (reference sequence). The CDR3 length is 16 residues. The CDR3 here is CASSYLTSGRAGELFF. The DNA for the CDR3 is TGTGCCAGCAGTTACTTGACTAGCGGGAGAGCCGGGGAGCTGTTTTTT.

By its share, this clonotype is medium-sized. The CDR3 sequence is CASSAGTGDEQYF. The CDR3, as DNA: TGTGCCAGCAGTGCAGGGACAGGGGACGAGCAGTACTTC. J is TRBJ2-7 and V is TRBV2; 10 positions match TRBD1. V was clipped by 4 bases and J by 5 bases; unmatched bases: 2. The CDR3 is made up of 13 amino acids. Germline CDR1 and CDR2: SNHLY and FYNNEI.

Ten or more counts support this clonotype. The CDR3 loop is CAISSSGTGANVLTF. The CDR3 DNA sequence: TGTGCCATCAGCTCTTCGGGGACTGGGGCCAACGTCCTGACTTTC. This rearrangement joins TRBV10-3 to TRBJ2-6, with D tentatively TRBD2 (5 bases). The V gene's germline CDR1 is ENHRY and CDR2 SYGVKD. The V and J ends lost 6 bases and 2 bases respectively, with 11 bases between them. The CDR3 covers 15 residues.

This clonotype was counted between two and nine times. The CDR3 DNA follows: TGTGCCAGCAGCCCGTCCGGGGGGGATCGCGGGGAGCTGTTTTTT. As protein: CASSPSGGDRGELFF. The J gene is TRBJ2-2, the V gene TRBV9, with 8 nucleotides matching TRBD2. Germline V CDR1 and CDR2: SGDLS, YYNGEE. CDR3 size: 15 residues. Unmatched junction bases numbered 9, after V lost 4 bases and J lost 7 bases.

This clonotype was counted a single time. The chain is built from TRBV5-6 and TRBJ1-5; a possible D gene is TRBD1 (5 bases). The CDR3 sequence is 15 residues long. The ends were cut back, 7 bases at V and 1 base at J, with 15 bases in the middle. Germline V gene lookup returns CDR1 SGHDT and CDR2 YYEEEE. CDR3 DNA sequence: TGTGCCAGCTCACCGGGGCTCCAGAGCAATCAGCCCCAGCATTTT. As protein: CASSPGLQSNQPQHF.

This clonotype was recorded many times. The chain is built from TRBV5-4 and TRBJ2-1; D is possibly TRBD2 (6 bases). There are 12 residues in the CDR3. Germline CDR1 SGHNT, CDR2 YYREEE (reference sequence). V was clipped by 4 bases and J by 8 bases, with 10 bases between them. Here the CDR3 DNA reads TGTGCCAGCAGCGCCACTAGCTATGAGCAGTTCTTC. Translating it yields CASSATSYEQFF.

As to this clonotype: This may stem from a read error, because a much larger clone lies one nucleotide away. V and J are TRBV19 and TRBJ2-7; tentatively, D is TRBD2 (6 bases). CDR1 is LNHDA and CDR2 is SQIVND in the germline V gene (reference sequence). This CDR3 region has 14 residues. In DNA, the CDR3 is TGTGCCAGTAGTATAGTCGGAGGGAACTACGAGCGGTACTTC. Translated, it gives CASSIVGGNYERYF. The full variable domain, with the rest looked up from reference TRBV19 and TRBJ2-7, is DGGITQSPKYLFRKEGQNVTLSCEQNLNHDAMYWYRQDPGQGLRLIYYSQIVNDFQKGDIAEGYSVSREKKESFPLTVTSAQKNPTAFYLCASSIVGGNYERYFGPGTRLTVT.

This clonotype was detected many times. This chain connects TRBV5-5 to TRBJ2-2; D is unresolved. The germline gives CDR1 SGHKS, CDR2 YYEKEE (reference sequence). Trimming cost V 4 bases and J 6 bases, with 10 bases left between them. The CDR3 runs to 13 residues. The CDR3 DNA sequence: TGTGCCAGCAGCGCCGGACCCGCCGGGGAGCTGTTTTTT. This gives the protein CASSAGPAGELFF.

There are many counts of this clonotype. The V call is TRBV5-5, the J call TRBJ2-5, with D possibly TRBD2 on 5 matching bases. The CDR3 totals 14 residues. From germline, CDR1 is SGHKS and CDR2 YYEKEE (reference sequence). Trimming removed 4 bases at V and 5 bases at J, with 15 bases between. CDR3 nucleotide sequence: TGTGCCAGCAGCGTGGGAGTTTCCGGGGAGACCCAGTACTTC. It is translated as CASSVGVSGETQYF.

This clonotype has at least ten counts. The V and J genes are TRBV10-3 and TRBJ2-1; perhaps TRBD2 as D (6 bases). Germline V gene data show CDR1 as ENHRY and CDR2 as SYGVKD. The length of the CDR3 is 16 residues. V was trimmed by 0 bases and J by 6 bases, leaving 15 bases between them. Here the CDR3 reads CAISESRRGRPNEQFF. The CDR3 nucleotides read TGTGCCATCAGTGAGTCCAGGCGGGGTCGTCCCAATGAGCAGTTCTTC.

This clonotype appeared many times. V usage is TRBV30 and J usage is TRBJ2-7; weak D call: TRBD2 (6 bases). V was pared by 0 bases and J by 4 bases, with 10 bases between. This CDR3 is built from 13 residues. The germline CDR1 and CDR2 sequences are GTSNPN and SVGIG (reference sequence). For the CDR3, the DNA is TGTGCCTGGAGTGTAATAGCGGCATACGAGCAGTACTTC. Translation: CAWSVIAAYEQYF.

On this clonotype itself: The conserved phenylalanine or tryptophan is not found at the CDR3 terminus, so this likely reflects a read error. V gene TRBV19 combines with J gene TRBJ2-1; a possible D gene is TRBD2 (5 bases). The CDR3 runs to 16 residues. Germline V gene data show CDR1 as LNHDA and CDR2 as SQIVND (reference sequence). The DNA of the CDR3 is TGTGCCAGTAGCAGTGGACGACCTAGCTCCTACAGTGAGCAGTTCTCC. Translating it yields CASSSGRPSSYSEQFS.

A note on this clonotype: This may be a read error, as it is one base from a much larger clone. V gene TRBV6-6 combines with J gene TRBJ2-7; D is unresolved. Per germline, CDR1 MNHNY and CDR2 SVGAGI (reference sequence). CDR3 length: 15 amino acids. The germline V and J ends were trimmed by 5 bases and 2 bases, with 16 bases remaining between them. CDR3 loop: CASSHQPGRTYEQYF. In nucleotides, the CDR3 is TGTGCCAGCAGTCATCAACCAGGCCGAACCTACGAGCAGTACTTC.

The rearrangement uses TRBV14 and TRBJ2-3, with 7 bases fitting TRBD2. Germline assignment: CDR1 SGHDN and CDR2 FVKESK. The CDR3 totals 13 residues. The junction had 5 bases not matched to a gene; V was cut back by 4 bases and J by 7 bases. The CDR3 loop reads CASSRRGSHTQYF. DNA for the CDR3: TGTGCCAGCAGCCGACGCGGGAGTCATACGCAGTATTTT. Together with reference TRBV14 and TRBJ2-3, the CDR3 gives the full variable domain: EAGVTQFPSHSVIEKGQTVTLRCDPISGHDNLYWYRRVMGKEIKFLLHFVKESKQDESGMPNNRFLAERTGGTYSTLKVQPAELEDSGVYFCASSRRGSHTQYFGPGTRLTVL.

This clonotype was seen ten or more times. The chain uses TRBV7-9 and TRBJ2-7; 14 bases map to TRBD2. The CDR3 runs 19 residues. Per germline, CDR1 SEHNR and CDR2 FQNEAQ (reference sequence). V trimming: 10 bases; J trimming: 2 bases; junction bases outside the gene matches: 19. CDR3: CAIPIPGTSGSLRTYEQYF. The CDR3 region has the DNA TGTGCCATCCCAATTCCAGGGACTAGCGGGAGTTTGAGGACCTACGAGCAGTACTTC.

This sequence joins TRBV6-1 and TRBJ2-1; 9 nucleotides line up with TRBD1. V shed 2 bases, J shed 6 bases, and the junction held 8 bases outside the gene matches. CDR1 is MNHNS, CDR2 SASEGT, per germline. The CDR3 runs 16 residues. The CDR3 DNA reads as TGTGCCAGCAGTGAATACGGGGACAGGGTTATCAATGAGCAGTTCTTC. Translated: CASSEYGDRVINEQFF.

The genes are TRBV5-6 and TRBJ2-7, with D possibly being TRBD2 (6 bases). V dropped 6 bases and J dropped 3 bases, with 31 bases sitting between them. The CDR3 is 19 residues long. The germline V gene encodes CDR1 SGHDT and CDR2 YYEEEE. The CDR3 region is CASIDEKRQRGGGNYEQYF. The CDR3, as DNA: TGTGCCAGCATCGACGAAAAACGACAGAGGGGCGGAGGGAACTACGAGCAGTACTTC.

CDR3 protein: CASSPPRTGPSSGANVLTF. Written as DNA, the CDR3 is TGTGCCAGCAGCCCGCCTCGGACAGGGCCGAGCTCTGGGGCCAACGTCCTGACTTTC. V and J are TRBV11-3 and TRBJ2-6; TRBD1 matches at 8 bases. Germline CDR1 SGHNT, CDR2 YENEEA. This CDR3 comprises 19 residues. V shed 5 bases and J 0 bases; nucleotides not matched to a gene: 12.

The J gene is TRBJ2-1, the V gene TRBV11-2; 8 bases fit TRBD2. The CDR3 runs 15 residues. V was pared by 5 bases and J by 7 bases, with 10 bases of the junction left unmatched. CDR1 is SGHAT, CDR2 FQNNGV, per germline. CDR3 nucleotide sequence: TGTGCCAGCAGCCGTAGCCAAACGGGAGGGAATGAGCAGTTCTTC. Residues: CASSRSQTGGNEQFF.

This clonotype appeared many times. CDR3: CASSADRGRPYEQYF. The CDR3 nucleotides read TGTGCCAGCAGTGCAGACAGGGGAAGACCCTACGAGCAGTACTTC. The rearrangement uses TRBV6-1 and TRBJ2-7, with 8 bases matching TRBD1. The CDR3 has 15 amino acids. CDR1 MNHNS and CDR2 SASEGT come from the germline V gene. V was clipped by 4 bases and J by 2 bases; unmatched bases: 7.

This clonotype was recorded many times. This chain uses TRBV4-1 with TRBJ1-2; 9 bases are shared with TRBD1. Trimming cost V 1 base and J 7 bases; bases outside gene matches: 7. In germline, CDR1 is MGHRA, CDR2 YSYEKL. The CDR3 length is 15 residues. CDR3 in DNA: TGCGCCAGCAGCCAAGCTGGACAGGGGAGGGGTGGCTACACCTTC. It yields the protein CASSQAGQGRGGYTF.

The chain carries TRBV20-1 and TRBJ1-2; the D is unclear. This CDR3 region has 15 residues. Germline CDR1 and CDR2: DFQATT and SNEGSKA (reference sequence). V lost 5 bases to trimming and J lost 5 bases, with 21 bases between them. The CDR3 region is CSAGPASGRSYGYTF. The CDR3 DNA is TGCAGTGCTGGTCCAGCTAGCGGGAGGAGTTATGGCTACACCTTC.

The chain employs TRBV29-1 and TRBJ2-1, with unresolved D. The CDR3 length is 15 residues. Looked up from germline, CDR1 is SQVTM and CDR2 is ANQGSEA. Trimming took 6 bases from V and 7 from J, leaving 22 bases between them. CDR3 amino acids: CSVLPSQWVGNEQFF. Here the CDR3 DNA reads TGCAGCGTCCTGCCCTCCCAGTGGGTGGGTAATGAGCAGTTCTTC.

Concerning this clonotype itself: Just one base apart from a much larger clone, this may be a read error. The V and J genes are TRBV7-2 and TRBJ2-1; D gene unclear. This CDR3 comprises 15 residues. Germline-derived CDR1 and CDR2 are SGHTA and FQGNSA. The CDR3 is CASSLRASSYNGQFF. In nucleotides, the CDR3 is TGTGCCAGCAGCTTAAGGGCAAGTAGCTACAATGGGCAGTTCTTC.

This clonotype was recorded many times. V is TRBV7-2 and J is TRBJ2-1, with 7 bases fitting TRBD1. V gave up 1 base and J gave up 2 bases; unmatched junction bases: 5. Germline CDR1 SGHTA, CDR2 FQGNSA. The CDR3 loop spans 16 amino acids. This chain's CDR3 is CASSLGQGFAYNEQFF. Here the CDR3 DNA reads TGTGCCAGCAGCTTAGGACAGGGTTTCGCCTACAATGAGCAGTTCTTC.

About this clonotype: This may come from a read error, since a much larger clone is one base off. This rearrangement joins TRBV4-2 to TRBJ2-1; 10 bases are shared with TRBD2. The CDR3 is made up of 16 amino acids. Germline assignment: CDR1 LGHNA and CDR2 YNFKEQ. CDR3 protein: CVSSQGGLAGANEQFF. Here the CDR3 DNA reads TGTGTCAGCAGCCAAGGTGGGCTAGCGGGAGCCAATGAGCAGTTCTTC.

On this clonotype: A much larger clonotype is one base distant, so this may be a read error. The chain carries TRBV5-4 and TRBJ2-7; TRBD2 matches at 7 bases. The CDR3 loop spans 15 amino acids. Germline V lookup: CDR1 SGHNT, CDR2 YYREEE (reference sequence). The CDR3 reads CASSLSAGRGYEQHF. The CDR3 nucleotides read TGTGCCAGCAGCTTGTCAGCGGGACGGGGCTACGAGCAGCACTTC.

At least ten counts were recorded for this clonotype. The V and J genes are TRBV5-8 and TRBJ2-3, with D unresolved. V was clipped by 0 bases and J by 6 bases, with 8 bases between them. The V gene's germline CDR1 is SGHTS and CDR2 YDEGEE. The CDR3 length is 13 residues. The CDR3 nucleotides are TGTGCCAGCAGCTTGGCCGACGCGGATACGCAGTATTTT. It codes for CASSLADADTQYF.

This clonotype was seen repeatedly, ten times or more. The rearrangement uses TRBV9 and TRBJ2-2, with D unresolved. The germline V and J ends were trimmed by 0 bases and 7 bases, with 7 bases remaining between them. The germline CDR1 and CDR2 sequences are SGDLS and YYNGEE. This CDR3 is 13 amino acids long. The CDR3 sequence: CASSVVGNGELFF. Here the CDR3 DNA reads TGTGCCAGCAGCGTAGTGGGTAACGGGGAGCTGTTTTTT.

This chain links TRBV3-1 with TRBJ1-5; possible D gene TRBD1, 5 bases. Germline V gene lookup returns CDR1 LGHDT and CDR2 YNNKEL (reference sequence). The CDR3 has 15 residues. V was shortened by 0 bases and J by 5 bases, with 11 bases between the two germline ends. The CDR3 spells CASSQDNRNYQPQHF. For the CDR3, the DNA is TGTGCCAGCAGCCAAGATAACAGGAATTATCAGCCCCAGCATTTT. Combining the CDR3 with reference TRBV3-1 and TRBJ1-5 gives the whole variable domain DTAVSQTPKYLVTQMGNDKSIKCEQNLGHDTMYWYKQDSKKFLKIMFSYNNKELIINETVPNRFSPKSPDKAHLNLHINSLELGDSAVYFCASSQDNRNYQPQHFGDGTRLSIL.